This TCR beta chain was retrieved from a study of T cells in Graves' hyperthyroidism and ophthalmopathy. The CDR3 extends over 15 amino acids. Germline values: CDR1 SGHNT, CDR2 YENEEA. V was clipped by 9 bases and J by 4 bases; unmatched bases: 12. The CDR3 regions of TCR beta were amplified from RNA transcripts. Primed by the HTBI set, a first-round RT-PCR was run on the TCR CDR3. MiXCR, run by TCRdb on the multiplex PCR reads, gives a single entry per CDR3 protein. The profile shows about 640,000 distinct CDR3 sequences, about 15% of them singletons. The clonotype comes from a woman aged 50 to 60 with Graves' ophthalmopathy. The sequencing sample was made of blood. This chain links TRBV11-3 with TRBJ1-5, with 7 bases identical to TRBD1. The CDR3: CASTRQGGVNQPQHF. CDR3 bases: TGTGCCAGTACCAGACAGGGAGGAGTAAATCAGCCCCAGCATTTT. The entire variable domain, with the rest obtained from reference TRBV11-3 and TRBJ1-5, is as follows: EAGVVQSPRYKIIEKKQPVAFWCNPISGHNTLYWYLQNLGQGPELLIRYENEEAVDDSQLPKDRFSAERLKGVDSTLKIQPAELGDSAVYLCASTRQGGVNQPQHFGDGTRLSIL.